These 24 T cell receptor beta chains were sequenced from one sample in a study of control samples from healthy donors and cancer patients. Sequencing used immunoSEQ multiplex PCR; TCRdb keeps in-frame clones, though not all of them. The data show approximately 88,000 clones, roughly 92% seen once. The sample taken for sequencing was blood. The receptors come from a woman in her 30s in good health.

This clone was found once. Here the CDR3 reads CASSLGGGLRADTQYF. The DNA of the CDR3 is TGTGCCAGCAGCTTAGGGGGGGGCTTACGGGCAGATACGCAGTATTTT. This chain joins TRBV7-2 and TRBJ2-3, with D maybe TRBD2 (7 bases). V gave up 1 base and J gave up 4 bases, with 15 bases separating them. CDR3 size: 16 residues. The germline V gene has CDR1 SGHTA and CDR2 FQGNSA.

The gene calls are TRBV7-6 and TRBJ1-3; D is uncertain. The CDR3 runs 15 residues. The germline V and J ends were trimmed by 4 bases and 1 base, with 11 bases remaining between them. Germline loops: CDR1 SGHVS, CDR2 FNYEAQ. This chain's CDR3 is CASSSTTRSGNTIYF. The CDR3, as DNA: TGTGCCAGCAGCTCCACGACACGATCTGGAAACACCATATATTTT.

The rearrangement links TRBV28 to TRBJ1-2, with D unclear. CDR3 size: 11 residues. Trimming took 3 bases from V and 6 from J, leaving 5 bases between them. The germline V gene has CDR1 MDHEN and CDR2 SYDVKM. The CDR3 DNA follows: TGTGCCAGCAGTTTCCTCGATGGCTACACCTTC. It is translated as CASSFLDGYTF.

This sequence joins TRBV5-1 and TRBJ2-1, with TRBD1 matching 7 bases. V gave up 1 base and J gave up 2 bases; unmatched junction bases: 3. The CDR3 has 15 residues. Per germline, CDR1 SGHRS and CDR2 YFSETQ. CDR3: CASSLKGQTYNEQFF. The DNA of the CDR3 is TGCGCCAGCAGCTTGAAGGGACAGACCTACAATGAGCAGTTCTTC.

This chain connects TRBV11-2 to TRBJ2-5; D is uncertain. This CDR3 has 14 amino acids. The V gene lost 4 bases and the J gene lost 5 bases, with 14 bases spanning the gap. Germline CDR1 is SGHAT and CDR2 is FQNNGV. CDR3 in amino acids: CASSSRLARETQYF. Written as DNA, the CDR3 is TGTGCCAGCAGCTCAAGACTGGCTCGGGAGACCCAGTACTTC.

This clone was found once. The chain has TRBV9 and TRBJ2-3; TRBD1 is a possible D gene (5 bases). Per the germline V gene, CDR1 is SGDLS and CDR2 is YYNGEE. V shed 4 bases and J shed 1 base, with 13 bases lying between them. This CDR3 has 15 amino acids. CDR3 in amino acids: CASSPMGPRTDTQYF. The CDR3 bases are TGTGCCAGCAGCCCCATGGGGCCCCGCACAGATACGCAGTATTTT.

This rearrangement joins TRBV30 to TRBJ2-5; D perhaps matches TRBD1 (5 bases). The CDR3 extends over 14 amino acids. The germline gives CDR1 GTSNPN, CDR2 SVGIG (reference sequence). V dropped 4 bases and J dropped 1 base, with 13 bases sitting between them. The CDR3 region has the DNA TGTGCCTGGAAGGGGTACGGGCGCCAAGAGACCCAGTACTTC. As protein: CAWKGYGRQETQYF.

This clone has only one observation. The gene calls are TRBV19 and TRBJ2-6; weak D call: TRBD1 (5 bases). V lost 6 bases and J 0 bases, leaving 9 bases between the germline ends. Germline V gene lookup returns CDR1 LNHDA and CDR2 SQIVND (reference sequence). This CDR3 contains 15 residues. The CDR3 DNA sequence: TGTGCCAGTAGATCCGACAGCTCTGGGGCCAACGTCCTGACTTTC. It specifies CASRSDSSGANVLTF.

The chain joins TRBV5-4 to TRBJ1-4, with 12 positions matching TRBD1. From germline, CDR1 is SGHNT and CDR2 YYREEE (reference sequence). After removal of 4 bases from V and 8 bases from J, the junction contained 6 bases not matched to a gene. The CDR3 extends over 15 amino acids. The CDR3 is CASSNPGQGAEKLFF. Written as DNA, the CDR3 is TGTGCCAGCAGCAACCCGGGACAGGGGGCCGAAAAACTGTTTTTT.

The gene calls are TRBV5-4 and TRBJ2-1; 8 positions match TRBD2. The CDR3 length is 15 residues. V lost 0 bases to trimming and J lost 9 bases; unmatched junction nucleotides: 8. Germline V CDR1 and CDR2: SGHNT, YYREEE (reference sequence). In DNA form, the CDR3 reads TGTGCCAGCAGCTTGGAGGCGACTAGCGAAGCTGAGCAGTTCTTC. Translated, it gives CASSLEATSEAEQFF. The variable domain in full, completed from reference TRBV5-4 and TRBJ2-1, reads ETGVTQSPTHLIKTRGQQVTLRCSSQSGHNTVSWYQQALGQGPQFIFQYYREEENGRGNFPPRFSGLQFPNYSSELNVNALELDDSALYLCASSLEATSEAEQFFGPGTRLTVL.

The chain combines TRBV7-8 with TRBJ1-1; 8 positions match TRBD1. The junction had 4 bases not matched to a gene; V was cut back by 0 bases and J by 4 bases. The CDR3 consists of 15 residues. CDR1 and CDR2 (germline): SGHVS, FQNEAQ. DNA for the CDR3: TGTGCCAGCAGCTTAGCCAGGGGGCTTGGCACTGAAGCTTTCTTT. This translates into CASSLARGLGTEAFF.

The V call is TRBV7-9, the J call TRBJ2-1; TRBD2 aligns across 9 bases. Losses at the gene ends were 8 bases for V and 0 bases for J; bases not matched to a gene: 14. Germline lookup yields CDR1 SEHNR and CDR2 FQNEAQ (reference sequence). The CDR3 runs 18 residues. The CDR3 DNA sequence: TGTGCCAGCGATCCGGGACTAGCCAAGGGGAGCTCCTACAATGAGCAGTTCTTC. Translation gives CASDPGLAKGSSYNEQFF. Full variable domain (rest looked up from reference TRBV7-9 and TRBJ2-1): DTGVSQNPRHKITKRGQNVTFRCDPISEHNRLYWYRQTLGQGPEFLTYFQNEAQLEKSRLLSDRFSAERPKGSFSTLEIQRTEQGDSAMYLCASDPGLAKGSSYNEQFFGPGTRLTVL.

The V and J genes are TRBV19 and TRBJ2-2, with D possibly being TRBD1 (5 bases). The germline V gene has CDR1 LNHDA and CDR2 SQIVND (reference sequence). The CDR3 totals 15 residues. V was cut by 3 bases and J by 5 bases, with 13 bases left in between. The CDR3 nucleotides read TGTGCCAGTAGTATTGTGGGGCATCGGACCGGGGAGCTGTTTTTT. The encoded protein is CASSIVGHRTGELFF.

J is TRBJ1-5 and V is TRBV28, with a weak D call TRBD1 (5 bases). The CDR3 extends over 14 amino acids. Trimming took 3 bases from V and 2 from J, leaving 8 bases between them. Germline CDR1 is MDHEN and CDR2 is SYDVKM. The CDR3 reads CASSFQGGNQPQHF. In DNA, the CDR3 is TGTGCCAGCAGTTTCCAGGGAGGCAATCAGCCCCAGCATTTT. Drawing the rest from reference TRBV28 and TRBJ1-5, the complete variable domain is DVKVTQSSRYLVKRTGEKVFLECVQDMDHENMFWYRQDPGLGLRLIYFSYDVKMKEKGDIPEGYSVSREKKERFSLILESASTNQTSMYLCASSFQGGNQPQHFGDGTRLSIL.

The CDR3 DNA reads TGTGCCAGCAGCTTAGGTACGGGGGGCGGCACTGAAGCTTTCTTT. Encoded protein: CASSLGTGGGTEAFF. The V gene is TRBV7-6, the J gene TRBJ1-1; TRBD1 might be the D (6 bases). Germline lookup yields CDR1 SGHVS and CDR2 FNYEAQ. With 1 base removed from V and 4 bases from J, the gap between germline ends came to 13 bases. This CDR3 has 15 residues.

A note on this clone: Germline and junction disagree at one end, which may indicate a read error. The rearrangement joins TRBV15 to TRBJ2-7; 10 bases are shared with TRBD1. Germline lookup yields CDR1 LNHNV and CDR2 YYDKDF (reference sequence). The CDR3 sequence is 14 residues long. CDR3 DNA: TGTCCCACCACCCACACGACAGGGGGCCCCGAGCAGTACTTC. Translating gives CPTTHTTGGPEQYF.

This chain connects TRBV27 to TRBJ1-2; D call uncertain. The CDR3 is 17 residues long. Germline CDR1 MNHEY, CDR2 SMNVEV (reference sequence). Trimming took 1 base from V and 1 from J, leaving 16 bases between them. The CDR3 region is CASSLFAPPWGNYGYTF. Here the CDR3 DNA reads TGTGCCAGCAGTTTATTCGCGCCACCATGGGGTAACTATGGCTACACCTTC.

The V and J genes are TRBV2 and TRBJ1-2; 9 bases fit TRBD1. The CDR3 contains 14 residues. Germline loops: CDR1 SNHLY, CDR2 FYNNEI. The ends lost 7 bases at V and 8 bases at J; junction bases unmatched: 11. CDR3 nucleotide sequence: TGTGCCAGCAACCTAGCCGGGACAGGGACAGGCTACACCTTC. Protein product: CASNLAGTGTGYTF.

This chain uses TRBV13 with TRBJ2-7; 11 bases agree with TRBD2. The junction had 17 bases not matched to a gene; V was cut back by 6 bases and J by 4 bases. The CDR3 covers 18 residues. Germline V gene lookup returns CDR1 PRHDT and CDR2 FYEKMQ (reference sequence). CDR3 region: CASSVIELAGARSYEQYF. The CDR3 region has the DNA TGTGCCAGCAGTGTCATTGAACTAGCGGGGGCTCGCTCTTACGAGCAGTACTTC.

Here the CDR3 DNA reads TGTGCCAGTAGTATTCCCCTAGCGGGGTCCCACGAGCAGTACTTC. This sequence encodes CASSIPLAGSHEQYF. The chain carries TRBV19 and TRBJ2-7, with 9 nucleotides matching TRBD2. V shed 3 bases, J shed 5 bases, and the junction held 8 bases outside the gene matches. CDR1 is LNHDA, CDR2 SQIVND, per germline (reference sequence). CDR3 size: 15 residues.

The chain recombines TRBV11-1 with TRBJ1-2, with D possibly matching TRBD1 (6 bases). CDR3 size: 12 residues. Deletions cut 6 bases from V and 9 bases from J, with 14 bases between. Germline V CDR1 and CDR2: SGHAT, FQDESV (reference sequence). The CDR3 DNA follows: TGTGCCAGCAGGGCAGGGGAGACCCGCTACACCTTC. Translated: CASRAGETRYTF.

This clone has just one count. The chain employs TRBV7-2 and TRBJ1-5; a weak D match, TRBD1 (6 bases). This CDR3 region has 15 residues. V dropped 5 bases and J dropped 1 base, with 12 bases sitting between them. Germline V gene lookup returns CDR1 SGHTA and CDR2 FQGNSA. The CDR3 here is CASSRDTWSNQPQHF. The CDR3 DNA reads as TGTGCCAGCAGCCGGGACACGTGGAGCAATCAGCCCCAGCATTTT.

This clone showed up just a few times. The chain carries TRBV28 and TRBJ1-1; a weak D match, TRBD1 (6 bases). Between the trimmed V and J ends, which lost 6 bases and 4 bases, there was a span of 15 bases. The germline gives CDR1 MDHEN, CDR2 SYDVKM. This CDR3 has 14 amino acids. The CDR3 bases are TGTGCCAGCAGGCCACAGGGAAGTCGCACTGAAGCTTTCTTT. This gives the protein CASRPQGSRTEAFF.

The chain employs TRBV5-1 and TRBJ2-3, with TRBD2 matching over 11 bases. The CDR3 consists of 15 residues. Trimming took 5 bases from V and 4 from J; bases not matched to a gene: 6. Germline CDR1 and CDR2: SGHRS and YFSETQ. CDR3 sequence: CASRAPSGGPDTQYF. CDR3 in DNA: TGCGCCAGCAGGGCCCCTAGCGGGGGGCCAGATACGCAGTATTTT.